The source of this T cell receptor beta chain is a study of blood T cell repertoires in COVID-19. This clone was recorded a few times. Produced via immunoSEQ multiplex PCR; TCRdb's table is partial and in-frame only. The table shows under 300,000 clones, with about 80% occurring only once. V was pared by 0 bases and J by 0 bases, with 2 bases of the junction left unmatched. The CDR3 extends over 15 amino acids. Looked up from germline, CDR1 is SGHRS and CDR2 is YFSETQ. The sequence derives from a man in his fifties who had recovered from COVID-19. The chain carries TRBV5-1 and TRBJ1-1, with 7 bases matching TRBD1. Sample: PBMCs or T cells enriched from blood (not recorded which). The CDR3 is CASSLARGVNTEAFF. Here the CDR3 DNA reads TGCGCCAGCAGCTTGGCCAGGGGGGTGAACACTGAAGCTTTCTTT.